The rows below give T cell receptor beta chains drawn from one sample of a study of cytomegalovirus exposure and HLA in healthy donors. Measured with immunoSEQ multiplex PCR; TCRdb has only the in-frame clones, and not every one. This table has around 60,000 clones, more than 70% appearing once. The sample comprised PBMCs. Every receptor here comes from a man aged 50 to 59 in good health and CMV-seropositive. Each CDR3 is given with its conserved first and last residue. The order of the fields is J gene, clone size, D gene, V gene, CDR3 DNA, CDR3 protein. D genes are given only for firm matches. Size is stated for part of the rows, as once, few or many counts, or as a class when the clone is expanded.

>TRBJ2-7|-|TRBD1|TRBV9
TGTGCCAGCAGCGCTCCGGGACAGGGTCGGGAGCAGTACTTC
CASSAPGQGREQYF
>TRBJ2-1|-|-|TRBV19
TGTGCCAGTAGGCTGGGACGGGAGAGGAATGAGCAGTTCTTC
CASRLGRERNEQFF
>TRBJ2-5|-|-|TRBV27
TGTGCCAGCAGGGTCCGGTTCTCCGAGACCCAGTACTTC
CASRVRFSETQYF
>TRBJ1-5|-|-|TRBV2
TGTGCCAGCAGTGAGCGCCTGCTAAATCAGCCCCAGCATTTT
CASSERLLNQPQHF
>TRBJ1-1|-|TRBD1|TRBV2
TGTGCCAGCAGTGGAGCAGGGGGTGAGAACACTGAAGCTTTCTTT
CASSGAGGENTEAFF
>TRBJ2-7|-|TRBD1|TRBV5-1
TGCGCCAGCAGCTTGCCGGGACAGTCCTACGAGCAGTACTTC
CASSLPGQSYEQYF
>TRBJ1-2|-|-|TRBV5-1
TGCGCCAGCAGCTGGACAGTGCCTTCCCCCTCTAACTATGGCTACACCTTC
CASSWTVPSPSNYGYTF
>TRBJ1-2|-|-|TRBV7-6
TGTGCCAGCAGCTTAAGAAGAGGGCTCTATGGCTACACCTTC
CASSLRRGLYGYTF
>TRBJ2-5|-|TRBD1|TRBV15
TGTGCCACCAGCAGAGAAGGGACAGGGTATACAGAGACCCAGTACTTC
CATSREGTGYTETQYF
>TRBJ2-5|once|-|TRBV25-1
TGTGCCAGCAGTGTCCCTAGCGTCCAAGAGACCCAGTACTTC
CASSVPSVQETQYF
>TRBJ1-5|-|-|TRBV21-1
TGTGCCAGCAGCAAAATGGACAGGGCAAGGAGCAATCAGCCCCAGCATTTT
CASSKMDRARSNQPQHF
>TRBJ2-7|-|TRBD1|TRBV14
TGTGCCAGCAGCCTAGGACAGGGCTACCACGAGCAGTACTTC
CASSLGQGYHEQYF
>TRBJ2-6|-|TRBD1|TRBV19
TGTGCCAGTAGTATAGCCCTCGGGACAGGGGGTTCTGGGGCCAACGTCCTGACTTTC
CASSIALGTGGSGANVLTF
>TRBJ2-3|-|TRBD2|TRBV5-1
TGCGCCAGCAGCTTGGCCACTAGCGGCGGCACAGATACGCAGTATTTT
CASSLATSGGTDTQYF
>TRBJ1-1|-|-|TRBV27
TGTGCCAGCAGTCTGCGAGAAAACACTGAAGCTTTCTTT
CASSLRENTEAFF
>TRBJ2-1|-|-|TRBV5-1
TGCGCCAGCAGCTTGGCGGCGGGGAATGAGCAGTTCTTC
CASSLAAGNEQFF
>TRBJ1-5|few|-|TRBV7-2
TGTGCCAGCAGCTTAGTCCCCAATAGCAATCAGCCCCAGCATTTT
CASSLVPNSNQPQHF
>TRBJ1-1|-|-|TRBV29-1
TGCAGCGGAATGATGAGTACTGAAGCTTTCTTT
CSGMMSTEAFF
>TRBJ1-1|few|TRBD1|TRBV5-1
TGCGCCAGCAGCTTGGATACAGGGGGCGACACTGAAGCTTTCTTT
CASSLDTGGDTEAFF
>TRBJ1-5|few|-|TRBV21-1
TGTGCCAGCAGCATCATTCAGGGACACTTGTTACGACAGCCCCAGCATTTT
CASSIIQGHLLRQPQHF
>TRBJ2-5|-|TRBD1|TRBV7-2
TGTGCCAGCAGTATACACAGGGGCAAGTTGGAGACCCAGTACTTC
CASSIHRGKLETQYF
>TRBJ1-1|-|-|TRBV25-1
TGTGCCAGCAAAGGGGCAGGGGTGGTGAACACTGAAGCTTTCTTT
CASKGAGVVNTEAFF
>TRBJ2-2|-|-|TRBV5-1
TGCGCCAGCAGCTTGTCCCAGTACACCGGGGAGCTGTTTTTT
CASSLSQYTGELFF
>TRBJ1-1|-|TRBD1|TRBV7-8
TGTGCCAGCAGCTTACTACAGGGGGTATTAGGGGAAGCTTTCTTT
CASSLLQGVLGEAFF
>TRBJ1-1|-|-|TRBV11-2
TGTGCCAGCAGCTTTGAGACTGAAGCTTTCTTT
CASSFETEAFF
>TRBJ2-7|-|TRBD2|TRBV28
TGTGCCAGCAGGGGGACTAGCGGGAGTCTCACACACTACGAGCAGTACTTC
CASRGTSGSLTHYEQYF
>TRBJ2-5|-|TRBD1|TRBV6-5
TGTGCCAGCAGTTCCGGGACAGGACAAGAGACCCAGTACTTC
CASSSGTGQETQYF
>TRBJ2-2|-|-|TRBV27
TGTGCCAGCAGTTTCGCGGAAAACACCGGGGAGCTGTTTTTT
CASSFAENTGELFF
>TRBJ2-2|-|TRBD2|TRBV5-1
TGCGCCAGCAGCTTAGTACTAGCGGGGGTAAACACCGGGGAGCTGTTTTTT
CASSLVLAGVNTGELFF
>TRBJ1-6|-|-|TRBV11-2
TGTGCCAGCAGTCCAGGGACAAGGGTTACTCCCCTCCACTTT
CASSPGTRVTPLHF
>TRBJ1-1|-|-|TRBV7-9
TGTGCCAGCAGCTTATACGGGGGGGTCACTGAAGCTTTCTTT
CASSLYGGVTEAFF
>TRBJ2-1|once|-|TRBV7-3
TGTGCCAGCAGCTTAGCGGGGAGCTCCTACAATGAGCAGTTCTTC
CASSLAGSSYNEQFF
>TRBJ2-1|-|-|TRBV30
TGTGCCTGGAGAGGGGGGGGAAGGATCTACAATGAGCAGTTCTTC
CAWRGGGRIYNEQFF
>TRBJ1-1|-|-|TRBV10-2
TGCGCCAGCCTCCCGGGGGGTTTAGCTGAAGCTTTCTTT
CASLPGGLAEAFF
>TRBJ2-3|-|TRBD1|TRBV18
TGTGCCAGCTCAGGCCGACAGGGGGGCACAGATACGCAGTATTTT
CASSGRQGGTDTQYF
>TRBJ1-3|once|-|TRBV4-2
TGTGCCAGCAGCCAAGAAGTAGGGAGCGGGAGAGACACCATATATTTT
CASSQEVGSGRDTIYF
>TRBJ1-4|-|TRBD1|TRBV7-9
TGTGCCAGCAGCTTAGCGCAGGGGGCGGAAGAAAAACTGTTTTTT
CASSLAQGAEEKLFF
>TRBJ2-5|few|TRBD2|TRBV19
TGTGCCAGTAGTAGGACTAGCGGGAGTTTGGAGACCCAGTACTTC
CASSRTSGSLETQYF
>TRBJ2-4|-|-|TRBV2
TGTGCCAGCAGTGGTGAGCTAGCCAAAAACATTCAGTACTTC
CASSGELAKNIQYF
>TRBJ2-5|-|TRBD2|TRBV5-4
TGTGCCAGCAGCTCGCTAGCGGGAGGAACGATTGAGACCCAGTACTTC
CASSSLAGGTIETQYF
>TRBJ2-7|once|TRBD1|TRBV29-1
TGCAGCGTATCGAGTTGGGACAGGGGCTACGAGCAGTACTTC
CSVSSWDRGYEQYF
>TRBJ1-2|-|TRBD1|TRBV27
TGTGCCAGCAGTTTAGGGACAGGGGCCGAGCATGGCTACACCTTC
CASSLGTGAEHGYTF
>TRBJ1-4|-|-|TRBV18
TGTGCCAGCTCACCTTTCGGCAGGGGTAGGGAAAAACTGTTTTTT
CASSPFGRGREKLFF
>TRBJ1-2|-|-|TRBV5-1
TGCGCCAGCAGGGAGGGAGTTGCGGACTATGGCTACACCTTC
CASREGVADYGYTF
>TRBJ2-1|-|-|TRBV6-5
TGTGCCAGCAGTTATGACTCCGAACATTACAATGAGCAGTTCTTC
CASSYDSEHYNEQFF
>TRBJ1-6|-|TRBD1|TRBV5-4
TGTGCCAGCAGCCGATGGGGGGACAGGGGCCATAATTCACCCCTCCACTTT
CASSRWGDRGHNSPLHF
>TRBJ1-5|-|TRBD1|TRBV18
TGTGCCAGCTCACCGGGACAGGATCAGCCCCAGCATTTT
CASSPGQDQPQHF
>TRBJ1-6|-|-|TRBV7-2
TGTGCCAGCAGCTTAGTGATGACAGGCTCCTATAATTCACCCCTCCACTTT
CASSLVMTGSYNSPLHF
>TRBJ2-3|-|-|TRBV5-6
TGTGCCAGCAGCTTGGGGCAGGCGATCACAGATACGCAGTATTTT
CASSLGQAITDTQYF
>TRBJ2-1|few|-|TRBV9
TGTGCCAGCAGCGTAGTTGACGCGGCCGGAGAGCAGTTCTTC
CASSVVDAAGEQFF